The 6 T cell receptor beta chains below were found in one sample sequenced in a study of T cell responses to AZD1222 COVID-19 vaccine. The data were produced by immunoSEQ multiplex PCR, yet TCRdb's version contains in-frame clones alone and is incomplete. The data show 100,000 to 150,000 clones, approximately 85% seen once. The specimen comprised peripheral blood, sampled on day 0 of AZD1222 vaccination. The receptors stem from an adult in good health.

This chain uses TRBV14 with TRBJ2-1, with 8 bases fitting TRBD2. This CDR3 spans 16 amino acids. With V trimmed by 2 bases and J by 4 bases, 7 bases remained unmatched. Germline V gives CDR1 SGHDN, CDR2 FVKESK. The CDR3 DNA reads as TGTGCCAGCAGCCAACGGTCGGGGGGGTTTTACAATGAGCAGTTCTTC. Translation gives CASSQRSGGFYNEQFF.

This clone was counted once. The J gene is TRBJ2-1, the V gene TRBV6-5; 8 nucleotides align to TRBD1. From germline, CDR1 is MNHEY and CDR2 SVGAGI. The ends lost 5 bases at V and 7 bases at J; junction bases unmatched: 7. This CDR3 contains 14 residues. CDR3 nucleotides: TGTGCCAGCAGTCCCCCGGACAGGGTAAATGAGCAGTTCTTC. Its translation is CASSPPDRVNEQFF.

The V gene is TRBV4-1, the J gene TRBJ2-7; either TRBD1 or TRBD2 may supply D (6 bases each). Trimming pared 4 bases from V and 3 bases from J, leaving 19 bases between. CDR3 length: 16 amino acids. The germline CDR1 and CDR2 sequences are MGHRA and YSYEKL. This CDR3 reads CASSPGAGLGNYEQYF. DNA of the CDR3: TGCGCCAGCAGCCCGGGGGCGGGGCTTGGCAACTACGAGCAGTACTTC.

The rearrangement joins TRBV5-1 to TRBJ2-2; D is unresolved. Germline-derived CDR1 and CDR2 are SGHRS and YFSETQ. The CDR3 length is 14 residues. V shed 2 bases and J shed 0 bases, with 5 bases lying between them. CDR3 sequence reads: CASSLPANTGELFF. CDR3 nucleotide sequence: TGCGCCAGCAGCTTACCAGCGAACACCGGGGAGCTGTTTTTT. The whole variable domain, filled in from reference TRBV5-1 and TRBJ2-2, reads KAGVTQTPRYLIKTRGQQVTLSCSPISGHRSVSWYQQTPGQGLQFLFEYFSETQRNKGNFPGRFSGRQFSNSRSEMNVSTLELGDSALYLCASSLPANTGELFFGEGSRLTVL.

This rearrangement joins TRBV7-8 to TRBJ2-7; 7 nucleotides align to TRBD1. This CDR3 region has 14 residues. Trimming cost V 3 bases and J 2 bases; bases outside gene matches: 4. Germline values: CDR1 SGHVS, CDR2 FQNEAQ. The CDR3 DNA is TGTGCCAGCAGCTTGGGGGACAGAACCTACGAGCAGTACTTC. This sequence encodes CASSLGDRTYEQYF.

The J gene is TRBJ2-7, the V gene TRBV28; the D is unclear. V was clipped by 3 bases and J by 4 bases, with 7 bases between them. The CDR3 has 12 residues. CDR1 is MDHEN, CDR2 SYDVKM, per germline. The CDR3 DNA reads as TGTGCCAGCAGTTTGTTGTCGTACGAGCAGTACTTC. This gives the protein CASSLLSYEQYF.